The source of this TCR beta chain is a study of monozygotic twins with inflammatory bowel disease. The study's findings and limits: Neither one strong signal nor one clonotype associated with IBD was supported.

CDR3 size: 17 residues. The germline V gene encodes CDR1 LGHNA and CDR2 YSLEER. From the 5' RACE reads, TCRdb lists one entry per CDR3 protein and no DNA. In total, the table holds 200,000 to 250,000 distinct CDR3 sequences. As for this clonotype: Its antigen is undetermined.

The chain joins TRBV4-3 to TRBJ2-1. The receptor comes from a human donor with ulcerative colitis or Crohn's disease, or a healthy co-twin of an affected twin (not recorded which). Material for sequencing was blood. Here the CDR3 reads CASSQDIWRSSYNEQFF.